Shown below are 18 T cell receptor beta chains from a single sample sequenced in a study of blood T cell repertoires in COVID-19. Repertoires were generated with immunoSEQ multiplex PCR, while TCRdb's copy carries only in-frame clones and drops some. The table records 200,000 or so clones, roughly 80% of them present only once. Sequenced input: peripheral blood. These receptor sequences come from a woman aged 25 to 39 with acute or convalescent COVID-19.

The chain combines TRBV2 with TRBJ2-7; 7 bases match TRBD2. J lost 4 bases, V lost 11 bases, and 2 bases had no gene match. Germline loops: CDR1 SNHLY, CDR2 FYNNEI. This CDR3 comprises 10 residues. As DNA, the CDR3 is TGTGCCGGGGGGGATTACGAGCAGTACTTC. Amino acid sequence: CAGGDYEQYF.

This rearrangement joins TRBV9 to TRBJ1-5, with D tentatively TRBD1 (6 bases). Germline CDR1 reads SGDLS; CDR2 reads YYNGEE. The V end was cut by 0 bases, the J end by 3 bases, with 10 bases between. The CDR3 runs to 15 residues. CDR3 coding DNA: TGTGCCAGCAGCGTAGGGGGGCAGGACAATCAGCCCCAGCATTTT. It encodes CASSVGGQDNQPQHF.

This clone came up a few times. CDR3 sequence: CASSWTGGYNQPQHF. The CDR3 nucleotides are TGTGCCAGCAGCTGGACAGGGGGGTACAATCAGCCCCAGCATTTT. This chain joins TRBV6-2 or TRBV6-3 and TRBJ1-5; 10 bases line up with TRBD1. From germline, CDR1 is MNHEY and CDR2 SVGEGT. V shed 6 bases, J shed 3 bases, and the junction held 5 bases outside the gene matches. CDR3 length equals 15 residues.

Here the CDR3 DNA reads TGTGCCAGCAGACCTAGCGGGAGCTCCTACAATGAGCAGTTCTTC. Its translation: CASRPSGSSYNEQFF. The chain recombines TRBV6-2 or TRBV6-3 with TRBJ2-1; TRBD2 agrees at 10 bases. CDR1 and CDR2 from the germline V gene are MNHEY and SVGEGT. The CDR3 spans 15 residues. The V gene end was trimmed by 6 bases and the J gene end by 0 bases; junction bases not matched to a gene: 2.

This clone appeared a single time. The chain recombines TRBV28 with TRBJ2-7; D ambiguous. V lost 6 bases and J lost 3, with 6 bases in between. Germline V CDR1 and CDR2: MDHEN, SYDVKM. The CDR3 runs to 11 residues. In DNA, the CDR3 is TGTGCCAGCAGGGGCCTCTACGAGCAGTACTTC. As protein: CASRGLYEQYF.

The chain links TRBV2 to TRBJ1-1, with D maybe TRBD1 (6 bases). V was cut by 8 bases and J by 2 bases, with 15 bases left in between. This CDR3 is 14 amino acids long. Per germline, CDR1 SNHLY and CDR2 FYNNEI. CDR3: CASFLGQINTEAFF. CDR3 nucleotide sequence: TGTGCCAGCTTTTTGGGACAAATAAACACTGAAGCTTTCTTT. The full variable domain, its missing parts supplied by reference TRBV2 and TRBJ1-1, is EPEVTQTPSHQVTQMGQEVILRCVPISNHLYFYWYRQILGQKVEFLVSFYNNEISEKSEIFDDQFSVERPDGSNFTLKIRSTKLEDSAMYFCASFLGQINTEAFFGQGTRLTVV.

The V and J genes are TRBV5-1 and TRBJ2-1, with 9 bases lining up with TRBD2. The CDR3 covers 16 residues. After removal of 4 bases from V and 5 bases from J, the junction contained 10 bases not matched to a gene. The V gene's germline CDR1 is SGHRS and CDR2 YFSETQ. In DNA, the CDR3 is TGCGCCAGCAGCCTGACCCGGCTAGCGGGAAACAATGAGCAGTTCTTC. Amino acids: CASSLTRLAGNNEQFF. Complete variable domain (other parts from reference TRBV5-1 and TRBJ2-1): KAGVTQTPRYLIKTRGQQVTLSCSPISGHRSVSWYQQTPGQGLQFLFEYFSETQRNKGNFPGRFSGRQFSNSRSEMNVSTLELGDSALYLCASSLTRLAGNNEQFFGPGTRLTVL.

This sequence joins TRBV4-1 and TRBJ2-2; 9 nucleotides match TRBD2. The ends lost 1 base at V and 5 bases at J; junction bases unmatched: 8. This CDR3 has 17 amino acids. Germline-derived CDR1 and CDR2 are MGHRA and YSYEKL. CDR3 residues: CASSQALAGVVTGELFF. The CDR3 nucleotides are TGCGCCAGCAGCCAAGCCTTAGCGGGAGTGGTAACCGGGGAGCTGTTTTTT.

V usage is TRBV6-5 and J usage is TRBJ2-5, with 12 positions matching TRBD1. This CDR3 spans 13 amino acids. Germline V CDR1 and CDR2: MNHEY, SVGAGI. V was pared by 6 bases and J by 6 bases, with 2 bases of the junction left unmatched. The DNA for the CDR3 is TGTGCCAGCAGCTGGGACAGGGGGCAGACCCAGTACTTC. It encodes CASSWDRGQTQYF.

The V and J genes are TRBV13 and TRBJ1-1; maybe TRBD1 (6 bases). The length of the CDR3 is 14 residues. CDR1 PRHDT and CDR2 FYEKMQ come from the germline V gene (reference sequence). Trimming left V 0 bases short and J 5 bases short, with 10 bases between. DNA for the CDR3: TGTGCCAGCAGCTTAGGGCAGGGGTGGACTGAAGCTTTCTTT. As protein: CASSLGQGWTEAFF.

V usage is TRBV21-1 and J usage is TRBJ2-1; the DNA was not used to check the table's D call, TRBD1. TRBV21-1 has pseudogene status. The CDR3 totals 15 residues. CDR3 residues: CASSIHRQGSNEQFF. The DNA for the CDR3 is TGTGCCAGCAGCATCCACCGACAGGGGTCAAATGAGCAGTTCTTC.

This clone was recorded only once. The chain links TRBV6-1 to TRBJ2-5, with TRBD2 matching over 7 bases. This CDR3 is built from 15 residues. J lost 2 bases, V lost 0 bases, and 3 bases had no gene match. Per the germline V gene, CDR1 is MNHNS and CDR2 is SASEGT. CDR3 region: CASSEAAGDQETQYF. As DNA, the CDR3 is TGTGCCAGCAGTGAAGCGGCGGGGGATCAAGAGACCCAGTACTTC.

The V call is TRBV10-1, the J call TRBJ2-1; tentatively, D is TRBD1 (6 bases). This CDR3 region has 14 residues. V was shortened by 3 bases and J by 8 bases, with 14 bases between the two germline ends. CDR1 and CDR2 from the germline V gene are WNHNN and SYGVQD (reference sequence). CDR3 nucleotide sequence: TGCGCCAGCAGTGACTACAGGGTGAACGATGAGCAGTTCTTC. Encoded protein: CASSDYRVNDEQFF.

The chain recombines TRBV19 with TRBJ1-1; TRBD1 is a possible D gene (6 bases). The length of the CDR3 is 15 residues. V was trimmed by 7 bases and J by 0 bases, leaving 15 bases between them. Germline CDR1 LNHDA, CDR2 SQIVND (reference sequence). Written as DNA, the CDR3 is TGTGCCAGTATTCTAAGGGGGAGCGTGAACACTGAAGCTTTCTTT. Its protein is CASILRGSVNTEAFF.

The chain links TRBV6-5 to TRBJ2-4; a possible D gene is TRBD2 (7 bases). This CDR3 spans 15 amino acids. V was cut by 2 bases and J by 1 base, with 9 bases left in between. Germline-derived CDR1 and CDR2 are MNHEY and SVGAGI. CDR3 DNA sequence: TGTGCCAGCAGTTACCGGGGGGCTGCCAAAAACATTCAGTACTTC. Translation: CASSYRGAAKNIQYF.

The V gene is TRBV6-1, the J gene TRBJ1-2; 7 bases map to TRBD1. The CDR3 covers 16 residues. V lost 4 bases and J lost 0; bases outside the gene matches: 8. Per the germline V gene, CDR1 is MNHNS and CDR2 is SASEGT. The CDR3: CASSGTGDGANYGYTF. The DNA of the CDR3 is TGTGCCAGCAGTGGCACAGGGGATGGTGCTAACTATGGCTACACCTTC.

DNA of the CDR3: TGTGCCAGCTCCGCCCGGGGGGCAGAGACCACCATATATTTT. It yields the protein CASSARGAETTIYF. J is TRBJ1-3 and V is TRBV18; a weak D match, TRBD1 (6 bases). Between the trimmed V and J ends, which lost 6 bases and 9 bases, there was a span of 18 bases. The CDR3 loop spans 14 amino acids. Germline-derived CDR1 and CDR2 are KGHSH and LQKENI.

The chain uses TRBV19 and TRBJ1-5; tentative D call: TRBD1 (6 bases). Germline-derived CDR1 and CDR2 are LNHDA and SQIVND (reference sequence). Trimming pared 5 bases from V and 2 bases from J, leaving 13 bases between. The CDR3 contains 15 residues. The CDR3 nucleotides read TGTGCCAGTAGTGGGTGGGGGCGAGGCAATCAGCCCCAGCATTTT. Translating it yields CASSGWGRGNQPQHF.